This is a list of T cell receptor beta chains from one sample in a study of tumor and adjacent non-tumor tissue in lung cancer. From the multiplex PCR reads, TCRdb called clonotypes with MiXCR, one entry per CDR3 protein. The table lists approximately 79,000 distinct CDR3 sequences, around 57% of them singletons. What was sequenced was lung tumor tissue. These receptors originate from an older man with non-small cell lung cancer. The CDR3 runs from the conserved cysteine through the conserved F or W. Fields, in order: J gene, V gene, CDR3 length, D gene, clone size, CDR3 protein, CDR3 DNA. The D gene is left open where the match is weak. Not every row has a clone size; where given, it reads once, few, many or a size class.

TRBJ2-7 | TRBV4-1 | 13 | TRBD2 | NA | CASSQGLAEDSYF | TGCGCCAGCAGCCAGGGACTAGCGGAGGACAGTTACTTC
TRBJ1-2 | TRBV12-3/TRBV12-4 | 14 | TRBD1 | once | CASCLVPGGYGFTF | TGTGCCAGCTGTTTAGTCCCAGGGGGCTATGGCTTCACCTTC
TRBJ1-5 | TRBV12-3/TRBV12-4 | 18 | TRBD1 | NA | CASTTSTGRAYSNQLQHF | TGTGCCAGCACAACATCGACAGGGAGGGCCTATAGCAATCAGCTCCAGCATTTT
TRBJ2-7 | TRBV28 | 13 | NA | NA | CASRGGYSYEQYF | TGTGCCAGCAGGGGGGGTTACTCCTACGAGCAGTACTTC
TRBJ1-6 | TRBV6-6 | 14 | NA | NA | CASSYPGVDSLLHF | TGTGCCAGCAGTTACCCAGGGGTGGATTCACTCCTCCACTTT
TRBJ1-1 | TRBV11-3 | 17 | NA | NA | CASSSRSGTNMNTEAFF | TGTGCCAGCAGCAGCCGCAGCGGGACAAATATGAACACTGAAGCTTTCTTT
TRBJ1-4 | TRBV28 | 14 | NA | NA | CASKGGGGNEKLFF | TGTGCCAGCAAAGGGGGAGGAGGGAATGAAAAACTGTTTTTT
TRBJ1-6 | TRBV30 | 14 | TRBD1 | many | CAWSSWTGASPLHF | TGTGCCTGGTCCTCGTGGACAGGGGCCTCACCCCTCCACTTT
TRBJ2-1 | TRBV11-3 | 14 | TRBD1 | NA | CAGSLAETGGKQFF | TGTGCCGGCAGCTTAGCGGAGACAGGGGGCAAGCAGTTCTTC
TRBJ2-2 | TRBV20-1 | 16 | NA | NA | CSARELGWGYPGELFF | TGCAGTGCTAGAGAACTCGGATGGGGTTACCCCGGGGAGCTGTTTTTT
TRBJ1-1 | TRBV29-1 | 13 | NA | many | CSVDGAGITEAFF | TGCAGCGTTGATGGGGCAGGGATCACTGAAGCTTTCTTT
TRBJ2-2 | TRBV29-1 | 17 | TRBD1 | few | CSVGERARDKNTGELSF | TGCAGCGTGGGAGAGAGAGCCCGGGACAAAAACACAGGGGAGCTGTCTTTT
TRBJ2-6 | TRBV4-2 | 18 | TRBD1 | NA | CASSQRGQEVSGANVLTF | TGTGCCAGCAGCCAACGAGGACAGGAGGTCTCTGGGGCCAACGTCCTGACTTTC
TRBJ2-7 | TRBV10-3 | 15 | NA | NA | CAISSTLGCRYEQYF | TGTGCCATCAGCTCCACCTTGGGGTGCAGATACGAGCAGTACTTC
TRBJ2-1 | TRBV10-2 | 15 | TRBD1 | many | CTNSSSGTGRYEQFF | TGCACCAACAGCTCCTCGGGGACAGGGCGGTATGAGCAGTTCTTC
TRBJ2-5 | TRBV6-5 | 15 | NA | once | CASILDSPWWETQYF | TGTGCCAGCATTTTAGACAGCCCATGGTGGGAGACCCAGTACTTC
TRBJ2-2 | TRBV29-1 | 13 | NA | many | CSGNTGFTGELFF | TGCAGCGGGAATACAGGTTTTACCGGGGAGCTGTTTTTT
TRBJ1-1 | TRBV11-3 | 14 | NA | NA | CDSSAYGANTEAFF | TGTGACAGTAGCGCCTACGGAGCGAACACTGAAGCTTTCTTT
TRBJ2-7 | TRBV11-2 | 13 | NA | NA | CVSSSRRIYKQYF | TGTGTCAGCAGCTCCCGACGGATCTACAAGCAGTACTTC